This TCR beta chain was sequenced during a study of T-cell reconstitution after alpha-beta-depleted transplantation in children. Study results and limitations: Several patients had high TCRbeta diversity at day 60; it came from surviving recipient T cells and thymic progenitors. Once a year had passed after transplant, T-cell counts and diversity came mostly from newly produced T cells.

Between the trimmed V and J ends, which lost 5 bases and 2 bases, there was a span of 16 bases. CDR1 and CDR2 from the germline V gene are MNHEY and SVGEGT. This CDR3 has 15 amino acids. Unique molecular identifiers featured in how the TCRbeta library was prepared. TCRdb used MiXCR to reprocess the PCR reads, holding one entry per CDR3 protein. This repertoire shows 440,000 or so distinct CDR3 sequences, roughly two fifths found once; its top ten account for under 30%. At least ten counts were recorded for this clonotype. As yet, its antigen is unknown. The V gene is TRBV6-2 or TRBV6-3, the J gene TRBJ2-7; D perhaps matches TRBD1 (6 bases). Material: PBMCs, obtained before TCRalphabeta/CD19-depleted stem cell transplant. The sequence was obtained from a girl aged 2-10 years with aplastic anemia, due to receive a stem cell transplant. The CDR3, as DNA: TGTGCCAGCAGTCGAACGGGACAAGTAACCTACGAGCAGTACTTC. This encodes CASSRTGQVTYEQYF.